This TCR beta chain derives from a study of vaccination and CD4 T cells after COVID-19. CDR3 size: 13 residues. Per the germline V gene, CDR1 is DFQATT and CDR2 is SNEGSKA (reference sequence). V lost 5 bases to trimming and J lost 5 bases; unmatched junction nucleotides: 6. This clonotype occurred once. Antigen unknown. Cultured CD4+ T-cell DNA underwent Oncomine TCR Beta short-read sequencing. TCRdb re-derived calls from the PCR reads in MiXCR, one entry per CDR3 protein. The sample lists approximately 21,000 distinct CDR3 sequences; around 50% were seen once. Treatment specified: approximately nine-day PBMC culture with coronavirus spike peptide pools or control peptides (ViraFEST assay). Antigen-specific T cells were expanded with peptide pools by ViraFEST, and TCRs were then sequenced.

The sequenced sample was CD4+ T cells from blood, cultured in vitro. This receptor was identified in a human donor who had recovered from COVID-19. This chain uses TRBV20-1 with TRBJ2-5, with 9 bases that match TRBD1. The CDR3 sequence is CSAGDRAGETQYF. CDR3 nucleotide sequence: TGCAGTGCTGGGGACAGGGCGGGGGAGACCCAGTACTTC.